This T cell receptor beta chain comes out of a study of CD8+CD57+ T cells in acquired aplastic anemia. Study-level background: Yields of DNA that came from sorted CD4+ and CD8+ cells averaged roughly 3.2 ug.

Patients chosen for sequencing had CD8+CD57+ cells that had expanded, as shown by flow cytometry. Among the patients, all had severe acquired aplastic anemia. A remark on this clonotype: Its antigen remains unknown.

CDR3 length: 15 residues. V lost 2 bases and J lost 4, with 11 bases in between. The germline gives CDR1 ENHRY, CDR2 SYGVKD. Profiling of TCR beta VDJ combinations and CDR3 sequences used genomic DNA as template. TCRdb passed the reads through MiXCR, listing each CDR3 protein once. Among about 75,000 distinct CDR3 sequences listed, less than 85% were seen once. The study's findings and limits: Some 31 sequences, all CD8+ CDR3, were shared between patients and controls.

V gene TRBV10-3 combines with J gene TRBJ2-2; D is perhaps TRBD1 (5 bases). Sequencing input: sorted CD4+, CD8+, or CD8+CD57+ T cells (not recorded which) from PBMCs. The source of this sequence is a human donor with aplastic anemia. In DNA, the CDR3 is TGTGCCATCAGTGAGCAAGCAGGGATCACCGGGGAGCTGTTTTTT. It is translated as CAISEQAGITGELFF.